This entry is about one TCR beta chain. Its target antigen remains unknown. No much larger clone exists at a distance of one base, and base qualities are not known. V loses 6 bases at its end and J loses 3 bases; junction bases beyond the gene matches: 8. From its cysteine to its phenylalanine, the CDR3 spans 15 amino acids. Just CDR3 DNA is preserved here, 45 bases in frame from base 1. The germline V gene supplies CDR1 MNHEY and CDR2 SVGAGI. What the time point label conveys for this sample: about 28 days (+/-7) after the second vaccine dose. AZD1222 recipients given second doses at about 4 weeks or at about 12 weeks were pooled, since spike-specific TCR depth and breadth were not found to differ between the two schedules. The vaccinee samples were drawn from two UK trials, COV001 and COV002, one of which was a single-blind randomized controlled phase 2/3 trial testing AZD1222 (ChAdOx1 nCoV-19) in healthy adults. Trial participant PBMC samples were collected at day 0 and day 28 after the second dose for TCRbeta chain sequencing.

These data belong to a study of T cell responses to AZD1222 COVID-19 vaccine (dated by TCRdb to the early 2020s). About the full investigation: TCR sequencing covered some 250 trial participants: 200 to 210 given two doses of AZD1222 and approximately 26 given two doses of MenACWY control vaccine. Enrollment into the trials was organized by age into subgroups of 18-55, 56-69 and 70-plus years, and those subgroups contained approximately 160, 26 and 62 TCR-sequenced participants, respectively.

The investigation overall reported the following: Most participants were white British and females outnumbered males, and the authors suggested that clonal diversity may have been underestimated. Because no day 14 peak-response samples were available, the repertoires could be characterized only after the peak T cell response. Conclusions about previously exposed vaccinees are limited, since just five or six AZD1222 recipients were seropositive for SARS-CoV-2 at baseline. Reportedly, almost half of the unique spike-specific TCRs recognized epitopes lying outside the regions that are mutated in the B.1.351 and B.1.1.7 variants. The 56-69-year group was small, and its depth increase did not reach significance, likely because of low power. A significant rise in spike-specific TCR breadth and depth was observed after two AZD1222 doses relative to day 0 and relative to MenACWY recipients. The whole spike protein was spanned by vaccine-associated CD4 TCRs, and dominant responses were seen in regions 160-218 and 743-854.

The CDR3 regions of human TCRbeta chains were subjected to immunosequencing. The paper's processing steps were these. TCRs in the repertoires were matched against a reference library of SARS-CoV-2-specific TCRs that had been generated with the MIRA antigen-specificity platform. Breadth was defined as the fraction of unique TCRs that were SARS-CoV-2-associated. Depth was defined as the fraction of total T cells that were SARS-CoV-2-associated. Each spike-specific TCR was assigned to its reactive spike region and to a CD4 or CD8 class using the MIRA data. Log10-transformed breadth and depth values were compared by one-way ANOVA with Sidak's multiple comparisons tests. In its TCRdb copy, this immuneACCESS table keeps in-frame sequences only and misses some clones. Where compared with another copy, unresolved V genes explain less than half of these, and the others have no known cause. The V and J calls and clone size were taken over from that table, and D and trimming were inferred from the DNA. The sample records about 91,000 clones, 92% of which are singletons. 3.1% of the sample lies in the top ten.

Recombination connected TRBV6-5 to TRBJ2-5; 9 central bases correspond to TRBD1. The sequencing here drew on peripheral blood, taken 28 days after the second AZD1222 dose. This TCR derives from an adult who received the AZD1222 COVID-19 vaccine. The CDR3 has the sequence CASSVNRGREETQYF. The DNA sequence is TGTGCCAGCAGCGTAAACAGGGGGCGGGAAGAGACCCAGTACTTC.